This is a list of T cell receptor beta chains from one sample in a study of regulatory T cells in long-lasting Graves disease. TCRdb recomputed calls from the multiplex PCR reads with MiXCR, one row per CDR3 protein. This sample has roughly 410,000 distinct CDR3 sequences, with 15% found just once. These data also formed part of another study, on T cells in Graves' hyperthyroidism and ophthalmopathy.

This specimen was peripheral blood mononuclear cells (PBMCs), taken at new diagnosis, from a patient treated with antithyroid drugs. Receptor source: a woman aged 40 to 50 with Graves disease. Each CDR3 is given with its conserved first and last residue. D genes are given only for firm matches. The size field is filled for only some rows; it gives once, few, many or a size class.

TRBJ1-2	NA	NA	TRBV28	TGTGCCAGCAGTTTAAAAGCGCGTAATGGCTACACCTTC	CASSLKARNGYTF
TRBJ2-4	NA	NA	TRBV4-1	TGCGCCAGCAGCCAAGTGGGGTTAGCCAAAAACATTCAGTACTTC	CASSQVGLAKNIQYF
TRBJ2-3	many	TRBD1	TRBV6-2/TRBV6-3	TGTGCCAGCAGTGAACGGGACAGGAGATCAGATACGCAGTATTTT	CASSERDRRSDTQYF
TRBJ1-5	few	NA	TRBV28	TGTGCCAGCAGTTCGGCACAGGTGTGGCAGCCCCAGCATTTT	CASSSAQVWQPQHF
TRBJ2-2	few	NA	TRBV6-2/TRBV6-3	TGTGCCAGCAGTTATTGGTCTGGCGGGAAGTCCGGCGGGGAGCTGTTTTTT	CASSYWSGGKSGGELFF
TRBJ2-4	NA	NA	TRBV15	TGTGCCACCAGCAGAGCACAAAAACCAAACATTCAGTACTTC	CATSRAQKPNIQYF
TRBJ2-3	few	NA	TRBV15	TGTGCCACCAGCAGAGGAGCTTCCCTACGCCTCACAGATACGCAGTATTTT	CATSRGASLRLTDTQYF
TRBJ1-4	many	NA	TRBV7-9	TGTGCCAGCAGCTTAAATGAAAAACTGTTTTTT	CASSLNEKLFF
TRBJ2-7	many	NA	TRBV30	TGTGCCTGGAGTCCCCAACGAGCCGAGCAGTACTTC	CAWSPQRAEQYF
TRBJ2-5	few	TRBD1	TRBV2	TGTGCCAGCAGTGGGACAGGGTCAGGAGAGACCCAGTACTTC	CASSGTGSGETQYF
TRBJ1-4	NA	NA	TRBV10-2	TGCGCCAGCACCGTCGGACAGTATGAAAAACTGTTTTTT	CASTVGQYEKLFF
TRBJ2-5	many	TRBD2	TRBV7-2	TGTGCCAGCAGCCAAATAGCGGGAGGCCCCCTAGGGACCCAGTACTTC	CASSQIAGGPLGTQYF
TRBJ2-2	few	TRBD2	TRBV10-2	TGCGCCAGCTATTATAGCGGGGAGAACACCGGGGAGCTGTTTTTT	CASYYSGENTGELFF
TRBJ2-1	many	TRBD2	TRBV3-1	TGTGCCAGCAGCCAAGTCCAAGGGCTAGCGGGAGTGGGACGCAATGAGCAGTTCTTC	CASSQVQGLAGVGRNEQFF
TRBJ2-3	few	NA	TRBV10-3	TGTGCCATCAGGGACTATAGCACAGATACGCAGTATTTT	CAIRDYSTDTQYF
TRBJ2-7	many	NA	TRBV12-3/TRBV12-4	TGTGCCAGCACCACGGGAGTATCCTACGAGCAGTACTTC	CASTTGVSYEQYF
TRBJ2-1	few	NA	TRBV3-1	TGTGCCGTTCGTGATTCCCCCTCCTACAATGAGCAGTTCTTC	CAVRDSPSYNEQFF
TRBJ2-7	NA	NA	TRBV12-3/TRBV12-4	TGTGCCAGCAGTTCTCAGGGAGAGCAGTACTTC	CASSSQGEQYF
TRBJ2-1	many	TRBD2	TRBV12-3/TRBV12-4	TGTGCCAGCAGTCCCACGGGACTAGCGGCGAACAATGAGCAGTTCTTC	CASSPTGLAANNEQFF
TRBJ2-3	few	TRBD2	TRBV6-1	TGTGCCAGCAGACCACAAGGGGATAGCGGGGCCAGCACAGATACGCAGTATTTT	CASRPQGDSGASTDTQYF
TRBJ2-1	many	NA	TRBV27	TGTGCCAGCAGTCGGGCTAGAGGAACGATCAATGAGCAGTTCTTC	CASSRARGTINEQFF
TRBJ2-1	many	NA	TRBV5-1	TGCGCCAGCAGCTTAGACTCTGCGTCCTACAATGAGCAGTTCTTC	CASSLDSASYNEQFF
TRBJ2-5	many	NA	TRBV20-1	TGCAGTGCTAGAGACGATGGGTCGAGAGAGACCCAGTACTTC	CSARDDGSRETQYF
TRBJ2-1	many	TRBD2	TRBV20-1	TGCAGTGCTAGGGCCCCGGGACTAGCGGGACTAGGACAGTTCTTC	CSARAPGLAGLGQFF
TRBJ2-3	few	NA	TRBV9	TGTGCCAGCAGCGTGGGCCTTACTAGCACAGATACGCAGTATTTT	CASSVGLTSTDTQYF
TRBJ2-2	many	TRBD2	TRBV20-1	TGCAGTGCAACGGGACTAGGTGTGTCCGGGGAGCTGTTTTTT	CSATGLGVSGELFF
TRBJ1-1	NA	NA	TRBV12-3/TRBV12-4	TGTGCCAGCAGCTCAACACGCGCCGGGACAACTGAAGCTTTCTTT	CASSSTRAGTTEAFF
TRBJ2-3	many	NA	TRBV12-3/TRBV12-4	TGTGCCAGCAGTTTAAGAACAGGGAAGGGCACAGATACGCAGTATTTT	CASSLRTGKGTDTQYF
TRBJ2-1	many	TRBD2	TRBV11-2	TGTGCCAGCAGCTTAGGGACTAGAAATGAGCAGTTCTTC	CASSLGTRNEQFF
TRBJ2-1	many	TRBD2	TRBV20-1	TGCAGTGCTACCATCGGGACTAGCGGGGGCTCCTACAATGAGCAGTTCTTC	CSATIGTSGGSYNEQFF
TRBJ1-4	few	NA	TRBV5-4	TGTGCCAGCAGCTTTTTTGGGTCAACTAATGAAAAACTGTTTTTT	CASSFFGSTNEKLFF
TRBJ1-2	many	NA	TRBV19	TGTGCCAGTAGTATAGCCCGGGGCCGTGTAGGCTATGGCTACACCTTC	CASSIARGRVGYGYTF
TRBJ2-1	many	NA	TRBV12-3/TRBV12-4	TGTGCCAGCAGCAGAGAAATTGGGGAGCAGTTCTTC	CASSREIGEQFF
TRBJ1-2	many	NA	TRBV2	TGTGCCAGCAGTGGCCTGCGAGGGAGCAACTATGGCTACACCTTC	CASSGLRGSNYGYTF
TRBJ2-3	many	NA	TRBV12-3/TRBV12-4	TGTGCCAGCAGACCTGGCCGGGACAGCACAGATACGCAGTATTTT	CASRPGRDSTDTQYF
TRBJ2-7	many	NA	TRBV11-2	TGTGCCAGCAGTTCCCCTGGGACAATCTACGAGCAGTACTTC	CASSSPGTIYEQYF
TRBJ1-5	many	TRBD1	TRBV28	TGTGCCAGTAAAACAGACAGGGTGTCTCAGCCCCAGCATTTT	CASKTDRVSQPQHF
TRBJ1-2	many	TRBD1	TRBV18	TGTGCCAGCAGCCCGGGACAGAACTATGGCTACACCTTC	CASSPGQNYGYTF
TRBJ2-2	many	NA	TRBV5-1	TGCGCCAGCAGCACCGGACAGTCGAACACCGGGGAGCTGTTTTTT	CASSTGQSNTGELFF
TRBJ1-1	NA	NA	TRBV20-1	TGCAGTGCCCCTAGGGTCTCCACTAACACTGAAGCTTTCTTT	CSAPRVSTNTEAFF
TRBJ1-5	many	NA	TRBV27	TGTGCCAGCGGGGGGGGCGGACAGCCCCAGCATTTT	CASGGGGQPQHF
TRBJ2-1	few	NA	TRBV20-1	TGCAGTGCTAGGAAGGCCGTAGCGTCAACCTACAATGAGCAGTTCTTC	CSARKAVASTYNEQFF
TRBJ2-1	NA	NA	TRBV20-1	TGCAGTGCGAGCGGGCCCTCCTACAATGAGCAGTTCTTC	CSASGPSYNEQFF
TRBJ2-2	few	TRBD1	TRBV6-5	TGTGCCAGCAGTAAACAGGGGGCGATTCCCGGGGAGCTGTTTTTT	CASSKQGAIPGELFF
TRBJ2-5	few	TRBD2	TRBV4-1	TGCGCCAGCAGCCCAGGGGTCGGACTAGCGGGAGGGGGGGGGACCCAGTACTTC	CASSPGVGLAGGGGTQYF
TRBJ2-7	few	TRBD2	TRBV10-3	TGTGCCATCAGTGACGTCGGGAGGGCCTTTGAGCAGTACTTC	CAISDVGRAFEQYF
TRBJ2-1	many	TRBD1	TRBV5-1	TGCGCCAGCAGCTCGCACTGGGGACAGGGCAACGATGAGCAGTTCTTC	CASSSHWGQGNDEQFF
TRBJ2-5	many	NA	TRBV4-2	TGTGCCAGCAGCCAAGAGTGGGGAGAGACCCAGTACTTC	CASSQEWGETQYF
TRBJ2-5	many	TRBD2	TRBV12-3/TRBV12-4	TGTGCCAGCAGTCCTAGTCCTAGACTAGCGGGAGTCGGGGAGACCCAGTACTTC	CASSPSPRLAGVGETQYF
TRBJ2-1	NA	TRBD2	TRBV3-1	TGTGCCAGCAGCCCAGGGACTAGCGGGCAAGACAATGAGCAGTTCTTC	CASSPGTSGQDNEQFF